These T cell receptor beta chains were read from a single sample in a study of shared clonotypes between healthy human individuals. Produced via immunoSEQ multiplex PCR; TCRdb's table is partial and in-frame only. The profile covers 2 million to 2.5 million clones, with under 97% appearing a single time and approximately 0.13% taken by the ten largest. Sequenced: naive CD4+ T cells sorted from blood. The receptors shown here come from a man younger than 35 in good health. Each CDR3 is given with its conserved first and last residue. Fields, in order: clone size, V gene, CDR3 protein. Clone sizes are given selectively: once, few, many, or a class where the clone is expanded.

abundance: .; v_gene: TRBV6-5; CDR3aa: CASSSPARQGWLFF
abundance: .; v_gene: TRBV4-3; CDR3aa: CASSQVVQGDYGYTF
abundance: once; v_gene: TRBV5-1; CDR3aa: CASSPRGATNEKLFF
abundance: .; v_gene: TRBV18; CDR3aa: CASSPGGANNSPLHF
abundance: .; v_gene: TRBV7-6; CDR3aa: CASSFGRAQGFMNTEAFF
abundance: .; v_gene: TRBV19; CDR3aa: CASRSPGQVNYGYTF
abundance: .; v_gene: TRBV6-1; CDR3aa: CAGQAASSPLHF
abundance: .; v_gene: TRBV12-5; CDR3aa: CATRGGTDNEQFF
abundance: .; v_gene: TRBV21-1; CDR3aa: CASSLRQTGVFLNTIYF
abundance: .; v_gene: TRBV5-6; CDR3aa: CASSYQGALTEAFF
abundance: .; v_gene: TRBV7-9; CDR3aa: CASRKTVMNTEAFF
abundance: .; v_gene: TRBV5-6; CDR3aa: CASSFSQGTVISYEQYF
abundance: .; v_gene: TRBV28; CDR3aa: CASSSPPGGSGNTIYF
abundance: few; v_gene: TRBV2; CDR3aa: CASSPMGSGKYNEQFF
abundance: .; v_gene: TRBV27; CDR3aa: CASGARSSYNSPLHF